This T cell receptor (beta chain) derives from a study of blood T cell repertoires in COVID-19. It was during active infection that Seattle patients were enrolled and then longitudinally followed. The germline V and J ends were trimmed by 4 bases and 4 bases, with 9 bases remaining between them. CDR3 length equals 13 residues. Germline V gene lookup returns CDR1 KGHDR and CDR2 SFDVKD. Assay: immunoSEQ multiplex PCR; the TCRdb copy retains only in-frame clones and omits some. Of some 200,000 clones listed, 80% to 90% are singletons. This clone was seen only a few times. Sequenced sample: peripheral blood. The chain is built from TRBV24-1 and TRBJ1-2; D ambiguous. This receptor was identified in a woman between 35 and 50 years old with COVID-19, enrolled during active disease. CDR3 DNA: TGTGCCACCAGTGAGTCCGACATCTATGGCTACACCTTC. Translated: CATSESDIYGYTF.